The rows below give T cell receptor beta chains drawn from one sample of a study of beta chain features in type 1 diabetes. Sequencing used immunoSEQ multiplex PCR; TCRdb keeps in-frame clones, though not all of them. Of about 170,000 clones listed, 7.8% were seen once; the top ten hold approximately 0.93%. Sequenced input: central memory CD4+ T cells from blood. Every receptor here comes from a woman aged 40 to 50 with type 1 diabetes. The CDR3 runs from the conserved cysteine through the conserved F or W. A D gene is named only where the DNA matches it firmly. Only part of the rows carry a size: once, few, many, or a class if the clone is expanded.

V gene	clone size	D gene	J gene	CDR3 length	CDR3 DNA	CDR3 protein
TRBV7-8	few	TRBD2	TRBJ2-5	14	TGTGCCAGCAGCACACTAGCGTTCCAAGAGACCCAGTACTTC	CASSTLAFQETQYF
TRBV29-1	-	-	TRBJ2-1	15	TGCAGCACCAGTCCTCGTAGCGCCTCCTACAATGAGCAGTTCTTC	CSTSPRSASYNEQFF
TRBV5-1	-	-	TRBJ1-4	13	TGCGCCAGCCAAAGGGGTGCCGATGAAAAACTGTTTTTT	CASQRGADEKLFF
TRBV18	-	TRBD1	TRBJ2-4	14	TGTGCCAGCTCACCAAATCAGGGGGAAAACATTCAGTACTTC	CASSPNQGENIQYF
TRBV4-2	-	TRBD2	TRBJ2-3	19	TGTGCCAGCAGCACCCGGGTGGGACTAGCGGGATCCGAGGCAGATACGCAGTATTTT	CASSTRVGLAGSEADTQYF
TRBV28	few	-	TRBJ2-1	13	TGTGCCAGCAGTTTCCCCCGAGCCAATGAGCAGTTCTTC	CASSFPRANEQFF
TRBV5-4	-	TRBD2	TRBJ2-5	15	TGTGCCAGTACGGATACGACTAGCGGGAGAGAGACCCAGTACTTC	CASTDTTSGRETQYF
TRBV5-4	-	TRBD2	TRBJ2-1	15	TGCGCCAGCAGCCAACCCGGGACTAGCGGCCATGAGCAGTTCTTC	CASSQPGTSGHEQFF
TRBV27	few	-	TRBJ2-1	14	TGTGCCAGCGCCCAGGGATCGAGCTACAATGAGCAGTTCTTC	CASAQGSSYNEQFF
TRBV6-1	few	TRBD1	TRBJ2-7	13	TGTGCCAGCAGTGGGGCAGGGACAGACGAGCAGTACTTC	CASSGAGTDEQYF
TRBV4-3	many	-	TRBJ1-2	15	TGCGCCAGCAGCCAAGAATATCCAGGGAACTATGGCTACACCTTC	CASSQEYPGNYGYTF
TRBV27	few	TRBD2	TRBJ2-5	14	TGTGCCAGCAGTTTAGGAGCGGGGCAAGAGACCCAGTACTTC	CASSLGAGQETQYF
TRBV7-2	few	-	TRBJ2-3	12	TGTGCCAGCACCCCTAGGCTAGATACGCAGTATTTT	CASTPRLDTQYF
TRBV6-6	-	-	TRBJ2-1	14	TGTGCCACCTATTCTAGAAGGGGCTACAATGAGCAGTTCTTC	CATYSRRGYNEQFF
TRBV6-5	-	TRBD1	TRBJ1-5	15	TGTGCCAGCAGGACGGACAGGGAAGGCGATCAGCCCCAGCATTTT	CASRTDREGDQPQHF
TRBV28	few	-	TRBJ1-1	13	TGTGCCAGCAGTTACAGGAGTAACACTGAAGCTTTCTTT	CASSYRSNTEAFF
TRBV19	-	TRBD1	TRBJ2-7	14	TGTGCCAGTAGTCCGACAGGGTCCGAAAGGGAGCAGTACTTC	CASSPTGSEREQYF
TRBV4-3	-	-	TRBJ2-7	15	TGCGCCAGCAGCCAAGTATTTACGGAGCAATATGAGCAGTACTTC	CASSQVFTEQYEQYF
TRBV14	-	-	TRBJ1-1	14	TGTGCCAGCAGCCCCCTCCAGTCGGGGTTTGAAGCTTTCTTT	CASSPLQSGFEAFF
TRBV10-3	-	TRBD2	TRBJ2-1	14	TGTGCCATCAGTGAAAGAACTAGCGGGGGTGAGCAGTTCTTC	CAISERTSGGEQFF
TRBV2	-	-	TRBJ1-4	18	TGTGCCAGCAGTGAGACAGGCCCTTCTGGCGCAGCTAATGAAAAACTGTTTTTT	CASSETGPSGAANEKLFF
TRBV9	-	TRBD1	TRBJ2-3	17	TGTGCCAGCAGCGTAGAGAGGACAGGGGACGGGACAGATACGCAGTATTTT	CASSVERTGDGTDTQYF
TRBV10-3	few	-	TRBJ2-6	15	TGTGCCATCAGTGAGTCCAGGCCCGGGGCCAACGTCCTGACTTTC	CAISESRPGANVLTF
TRBV10-3	few	TRBD1	TRBJ2-7	15	TGTGCCATCTCTCAACCGGACAGGGGAGTTGGCGAGCAGTACTTC	CAISQPDRGVGEQYF
TRBV5-1	few	TRBD2	TRBJ2-1	15	TGCGCCAGCAGCCTACTAGCGGGGGCCCACAATGAGCAGTTCTTC	CASSLLAGAHNEQFF
TRBV16	few	-	TRBJ2-3	14	TGTGCCAGCAGCCAATCGATAGTTTCCTATACGCAGTATTTT	CASSQSIVSYTQYF
TRBV19	-	TRBD1	TRBJ1-2	13	TGTGCCAGCCAAAGGGGACAGGACTATGGCTACACCTTC	CASQRGQDYGYTF
TRBV9	-	-	TRBJ1-3	15	TGTGCCAGCAGCGTGGCGGGTTCCTCTGGAAACACCATATATTTT	CASSVAGSSGNTIYF
TRBV4-2	few	-	TRBJ2-5	16	TGTGCCAGCAGCCTGATGGAGGGGGCGCTAAGAGAGACCCAGTACTTC	CASSLMEGALRETQYF
TRBV7-2	-	-	TRBJ2-6	18	TGTGCCAGCAGCTTATTGCAGGGTCTCCCGCTCGGGGCCAACGTCCTGACTTTC	CASSLLQGLPLGANVLTF
TRBV7-2	-	TRBD2	TRBJ2-1	16	TGTGCCAGCAGCTTATCTCCAGCGGGAGTAGGTGGTGAGCAGTTCTTC	CASSLSPAGVGGEQFF
TRBV5-6	-	TRBD1	TRBJ2-2	15	TGTGCCAGCAGCTTGTGGACAGGGAACACCGGGGAGCTGTTTTTT	CASSLWTGNTGELFF
TRBV5-1	-	-	TRBJ2-1	16	TGCGCCAGCAGCTTGGATTGGGGGCCTTCCTACAATGAGCAGTTCTTC	CASSLDWGPSYNEQFF
TRBV18	few	TRBD1	TRBJ1-5	15	TGTGCCAGCTCACCGGGGGCAGGGGGCGATCAGCCCCAGCATTTT	CASSPGAGGDQPQHF
TRBV7-2	few	TRBD1	TRBJ1-2	15	TGTGCCAGCAGCGTGGGACAGGGGGTGAACTATGGCTACACCTTC	CASSVGQGVNYGYTF
TRBV6-5	few	TRBD2	TRBJ2-1	15	TGTGCCAGCAGTTACCTAGCGGGGGGGTACAATGAGCAGTTCTTC	CASSYLAGGYNEQFF
TRBV5-1	-	-	TRBJ2-7	15	TGCGCCAGCAGCCCGGACAGTCAAAGGTCCTACGAGCAGTACTTC	CASSPDSQRSYEQYF
TRBV6-6	few	-	TRBJ1-5	14	TGTGCCAGCAGTTACTCGGCAGGGCTTCAGCCCCAGCATTTT	CASSYSAGLQPQHF
TRBV29-1	-	-	TRBJ2-7	14	TGCAGCGCCACCTTAGCGGTTACCTCCTACGAGCAGTACTTC	CSATLAVTSYEQYF
TRBV19	few	-	TRBJ2-2	16	TGTGCCAGTAGTAACGAGCCCCACAGGGCCACCGGGGAGCTGTTTTTT	CASSNEPHRATGELFF
TRBV6-5	-	-	TRBJ2-7	13	TGTGCCAGCAGTCCCGGGACTGTCTACGAGCAGTACTTC	CASSPGTVYEQYF
TRBV7-9	-	-	TRBJ1-1	13	TGTGCCAGCAGCTTCAGGGAAGGGGCTGAAGCTTTCTTT	CASSFREGAEAFF
TRBV7-2	few	TRBD2	TRBJ2-5	15	TGTGCCAGCAGCGGGGCCGGGACTAGCGGAGAGACCCAGTACTTC	CASSGAGTSGETQYF
TRBV5-1	-	TRBD1	TRBJ1-1	14	TGCGCCAGCAGCCCCCGGGACAGGAACACTGAAGCTTTCTTT	CASSPRDRNTEAFF
TRBV7-2	few	-	TRBJ2-5	13	TGTGCCAGCAGCTTGAGGATGCAAGAGACCCAGTACTTC	CASSLRMQETQYF
TRBV4-3	few	-	TRBJ1-2	15	TGCGCCAGCAGCCAAGAGGCGGGGACTGGGTATGGCTACACCTTC	CASSQEAGTGYGYTF
TRBV5-5	many	TRBD1	TRBJ1-2	14	TGTGCCAGCAGCTTGGAAGGGGGCGGGCATGGCTACACCTTC	CASSLEGGGHGYTF
TRBV18	few	-	TRBJ2-1	12	TGTGCCAGCTCACCAGGGGCGTATGAGCAGTTCTTC	CASSPGAYEQFF
TRBV5-6	few	TRBD1	TRBJ1-3	15	TGTGCCAGCAGCTGGGACAGCGGCTCTGGAAACACCATATATTTT	CASSWDSGSGNTIYF
TRBV28	few	TRBD2	TRBJ2-3	15	TGTGCCAGCAGGGGGGCGACTAGCGGGACAGATACGCAGTATTTT	CASRGATSGTDTQYF
TRBV7-9	-	-	TRBJ1-1	12	TGTGCCAGCAGCGCCCTGGGGGGGCGAGCTTTCTTT	CASSALGGRAFF
TRBV30	few	TRBD1	TRBJ2-2	12	TGTGCACTCGGACAGGGGGCGGGGGAGCTGTTTTTT	CALGQGAGELFF
TRBV14	-	TRBD1	TRBJ1-2	15	TGTGCCAGCAGCCAAATTTACAGGGGGCGCGGTGGCTACACCTTC	CASSQIYRGRGGYTF
TRBV5-1	few	-	TRBJ1-2	13	TGCGCCAGCAGCTTGGTGGGGGCCTATGGCTACACCTTC	CASSLVGAYGYTF
TRBV2	-	-	TRBJ1-6	11	TGTGCCAGCAGTCCAAATTCACCCCTCCACTTT	CASSPNSPLHF
TRBV14	few	-	TRBJ1-2	14	TGTGCCAGCAGCCAAGATCAGGGGAAAGGTGGCTACACCTTC	CASSQDQGKGGYTF
TRBV7-6	-	-	TRBJ1-2	13	TGTGCCAGCTCGCCCCTAGTGAGATATGGCTACACCTTC	CASSPLVRYGYTF
TRBV11-2	-	-	TRBJ2-3	15	TGTGCCAGCAGCTTAAGGGCAGGACTCACAGATACGCAGTATTTT	CASSLRAGLTDTQYF
TRBV7-8	-	-	TRBJ1-1	14	TGTGCCAGCAGCTTGAGCGGGATGAACACTGAAGCTTTCTTT	CASSLSGMNTEAFF